The 17 T cell receptor beta chains below all came from one sample that was sequenced in a study of cytotoxic CD8 clonotypes in ibrutinib-treated CLL. Profiling relied on immunoSEQ multiplex PCR, and the TCRdb table lists in-frame clones only, not all of them. This sample has around 52,000 clones, with 45% to 70% found just once. Source: PBMCs, taken after 24 months of ibrutinib treatment. The receptors were sampled from a human donor with chronic lymphocytic leukemia.

The chain carries TRBV5-4 and TRBJ2-1; the D gene could be TRBD1 or TRBD2 (5 bases each). Germline V gives CDR1 SGHNT, CDR2 YYREEE (reference sequence). Trimming took 3 bases from V and 6 from J, leaving 13 bases between them. There are 14 residues in the CDR3. CDR3 nucleotide sequence: TGTGCCAGCAGCTGGACTGGGGCGGCCAATGAGCAGTTCTTC. Translated: CASSWTGAANEQFF.

The gene calls are TRBV6-5 and TRBJ2-3, with 7 bases identical to TRBD2. The CDR3 runs to 13 residues. Germline V lookup: CDR1 MNHEY, CDR2 SVGAGI. V gave up 2 bases and J gave up 6 bases; unmatched junction bases: 2. Here the CDR3 DNA reads TGTGCCAGCAGTTACGGGACTACGGATACGCAGTATTTT. Protein sequence: CASSYGTTDTQYF.

The table lists this clone with a few counts. This chain links TRBV5-5 with TRBJ2-7; maybe TRBD2 (6 bases). The germline gives CDR1 SGHKS, CDR2 YYEKEE (reference sequence). CDR3 length equals 11 residues. Trimming left V 2 bases short and J 7 bases short, with 7 bases between. For the CDR3, the DNA is TGTGCCAGCAGCTTTGGGGGGGAGCAGTACGTC. Its protein product is CASSFGGEQYV.

The chain combines TRBV10-3 with TRBJ1-2; perhaps TRBD1 as D (6 bases). This CDR3 comprises 11 residues. Germline CDR1 reads ENHRY; CDR2 reads SYGVKD. With 10 bases removed from V and 7 bases from J, the gap between germline ends came to 13 bases. The CDR3 region has the DNA TGTGCCACCCTCGAGGGGGGTGGCTACACCTTC. Residues: CATLEGGGYTF.

The chain employs TRBV7-8 and TRBJ2-3; D might be TRBD2 (5 bases). Germline V CDR1 and CDR2: SGHVS, FQNEAQ. This CDR3 spans 14 amino acids. V shed 1 base and J shed 4 bases, with 9 bases lying between them. This CDR3 reads CASSLVLAPDTQYF. The CDR3, as DNA: TGTGCCAGCAGCTTAGTCCTAGCCCCAGATACGCAGTATTTT.

About this clone: The sample carries other DNA sequences with the same CDR3. CDR3 nucleotide sequence: TGCGCCAGCAGTAGGGGGCGAGAGACCCAGTACTTC. Translated: CASSRGRETQYF. The V and J genes are TRBV5-1 and TRBJ2-5, with 7 nucleotides matching TRBD1. The CDR3 runs to 12 residues. Germline CDR1 is SGHRS and CDR2 is YFSETQ. V was clipped by 5 bases and J by 4 bases; unmatched bases: 2.

The chain links TRBV9 to TRBJ2-1, with 16 bases fitting TRBD2. This CDR3 spans 19 amino acids. V shed 0 bases and J 7 bases; nucleotides not matched to a gene: 10. CDR1 and CDR2 from the germline V gene are SGDLS and YYNGEE. CDR3 nucleotides: TGTGCCAGCAGCGTAGGGGGGACTAGCGGGAGGGTTATTCGGAATGAGCAGTTCTTC. Encoded protein: CASSVGGTSGRVIRNEQFF.

The rearrangement joins TRBV6-1 to TRBJ1-5; D remains ambiguous. The CDR3 extends over 13 amino acids. Germline CDR1 is MNHNS and CDR2 is SASEGT. V was shortened by 10 bases and J by 1 base, with 11 bases between the two germline ends. CDR3 sequence: CATKTWSNQPQHF. The CDR3 DNA is TGTGCCACCAAAACCTGGAGCAATCAGCCCCAGCATTTT.

The CDR3 loop is CASGTGGKPQHF. The CDR3 DNA is TGTGCCAGCGGAACAGGGGGCAAGCCCCAGCATTTT. The rearrangement joins TRBV28 to TRBJ1-5; the match to TRBD1 covers 9 bases. The CDR3 length is 12 residues. CDR1 and CDR2 (germline): MDHEN, SYDVKM. The junction had 4 bases not matched to a gene; V was cut back by 8 bases and J by 8 bases.

The chain employs TRBV2 and TRBJ1-2, with no clear D. This CDR3 has 13 residues. The V end lost 1 base, the J end lost 1 base, and 4 bases lay between the germline ends. Germline V lookup: CDR1 SNHLY, CDR2 FYNNEI. The CDR3 sequence: CASSEVGNYGYTF. The DNA of the CDR3 is TGTGCCAGCAGTGAAGTAGGTAACTATGGCTACACCTTC.

The sample holds a few counts of this clone. The rearrangement joins TRBV28 to TRBJ2-6; no clear D. This CDR3 is built from 15 residues. CDR1 and CDR2 (germline): MDHEN, SYDVKM. V was trimmed by 5 bases and J by 0 bases, leaving 8 bases between them. In DNA, the CDR3 is TGTGCCAGCAGTCCCGTACGCTCTGGGGCCAACGTCCTGACTTTC. Translating gives CASSPVRSGANVLTF.

In its sample, this clone was seen once. The chain links TRBV15 to TRBJ1-5; 8 bases are a match to TRBD1. V lost 0 bases to trimming and J lost 6 bases; unmatched junction nucleotides: 16. The CDR3 covers 19 residues. Germline CDR1 is LNHNV and CDR2 is YYDKDF (reference sequence). The CDR3 DNA reads TGTGCCACCAGCAGAGATCAGCCAGGGGGCCTTCCCGGGGCTCAGCCCCAGCATTTT. As protein: CATSRDQPGGLPGAQPQHF.

The rearrangement uses TRBV16 and TRBJ2-1; a possible D gene is TRBD1 (5 bases). Germline-derived CDR1 and CDR2 are KGHSY and FQNENV. Trimming removed 0 bases from V and 5 bases from J, with 14 bases in between. The length of the CDR3 is 16 residues. Here the CDR3 DNA reads TGTGCCAGCAGCCAATCCCGGACACCGATAAACAATGAGCAGTTCTTC. Amino acids: CASSQSRTPINNEQFF.

This clone was observed a few times. This sequence joins TRBV7-2 and TRBJ1-5; the D gene is possibly TRBD1 (5 bases). V was shortened by 1 base and J by 7 bases, with 14 bases between the two germline ends. The CDR3 has 15 amino acids. Germline V gene lookup returns CDR1 SGHTA and CDR2 FQGNSA. The CDR3 protein is CASSLGSTVGQPQHF. CDR3 nucleotides: TGTGCCAGCAGCTTAGGCTCGACAGTAGGCCAGCCCCAGCATTTT.

This chain links TRBV18 with TRBJ2-4; D ambiguous. Looked up from germline, CDR1 is KGHSH and CDR2 is LQKENI. V lost 2 bases to trimming and J lost 2 bases, with 13 bases between them. The CDR3 has 16 residues. CDR3 bases: TGTGCCAGCTCACCAGGCCAGGTCTCGACCAAAAACATTCAGTACTTC. This codes for CASSPGQVSTKNIQYF.

The rearrangement links TRBV6-4 to TRBJ1-5; D not resolved. CDR3 size: 16 residues. CDR1 and CDR2 (germline): MRHNA, SNTAGT. Trimming took 8 bases from V and 0 from J, leaving 17 bases between them. The CDR3 DNA follows: TGTGCCAGCTTTGGTACAAGAAAACCTAGCAATCAGCCCCAGCATTTT. It is translated as CASFGTRKPSNQPQHF.

The chain is built from TRBV4-2 and TRBJ2-3, with a tentative D call TRBD2 (6 bases). The CDR3 runs to 15 residues. Germline CDR1 LGHNA, CDR2 YNFKEQ. V was cut by 0 bases and J by 2 bases, with 9 bases left in between. As DNA, the CDR3 is TGTGCCAGCAGCCAAGAGCTAGCGTTCACAGATACGCAGTATTTT. As protein: CASSQELAFTDTQYF.